The clone carrying this T cell receptor (beta chain) has only a few counts. Its specificity is unknown. Each CDR3 protein gets one entry after TCRdb re-called the 5' RACE reads with MiXCR. The profile covers about 500,000 distinct CDR3 sequences, with about a sixth appearing a single time and 17% taken by the ten largest. The data belong to a study of T cells after yellow fever vaccination. General observations from the study: From the bulk population, abundant clonotypes could contaminate and appear within FACS-sorted repertoires. The study re-detected most primary-vaccination clones after the booster (about 95% CD4, around 90% CD8). Clonotype sharing between CD4 and CD8 compartments was small.

V shed 0 bases and J shed 9 bases, with 11 bases lying between them. In germline, CDR1 is LGHNA, CDR2 YSLEER. The CDR3 extends over 13 amino acids. This chain links TRBV4-3 with TRBJ1-2, with D unresolved. The material sequenced was PBMCs, taken about 5 days after the first yellow fever vaccination. This clonotype was obtained from a man in his late teens or twenties who received the YFV17D yellow fever vaccine. CDR3 sequence (DNA): TGCGCCAGCAGCCAAGATCAAGGGAATCGCTACACCTTC. Translated, it gives CASSQDQGNRYTF.